One and the same sample provided the 4 T cell receptor beta chains below, sequenced in a study of CD8+ T cells in alopecia areata. Reverse transcription of extracted RNA yielded cDNA, which provided the sequencing template. TCRdb keeps only in-frame clones here, not all; method: immunoSEQ multiplex PCR. The table shows 130,000 to 150,000 clones, with about 47% occurring only once. Specimen: CD4+ T cells sorted from blood, collected at week 0. These receptors came from a human donor with alopecia areata.

The rearrangement uses TRBV5-1 and TRBJ2-7; D is uncertain. V gave up 0 bases and J gave up 4 bases, with 11 bases separating them. The CDR3 runs to 14 residues. Germline V gene sequence: CDR1 SGHRS, CDR2 YFSETQ. CDR3 DNA sequence: TGCGCCAGCAGCTTGGACCGGTCCTTGTACGAGCAGTACTTC. Amino acids: CASSLDRSLYEQYF. The full variable domain, completed using reference TRBV5-1 and TRBJ2-7, is KAGVTQTPRYLIKTRGQQVTLSCSPISGHRSVSWYQQTPGQGLQFLFEYFSETQRNKGNFPGRFSGRQFSNSRSEMNVSTLELGDSALYLCASSLDRSLYEQYFGPGTRLTVT.

This clone was observed a handful of times. The chain combines TRBV29-1 with TRBJ2-7, with D perhaps matching TRBD2 (6 bases). The V gene lost 4 bases and the J gene lost 4 bases, with 11 bases spanning the gap. Germline V gene lookup returns CDR1 SQVTM and CDR2 ANQGSEA. This CDR3 contains 12 residues. For the CDR3, the DNA is TGCAGCGTTGTCGTTGCGGGGTACGAGCAGTACTTC. Amino acid sequence: CSVVVAGYEQYF.

The chain couples TRBV5-1 to TRBJ2-7; TRBD2 aligns across 11 bases. This CDR3 has 17 residues. Germline trimming cut 0 bases from V and 5 bases from J; bases unmatched to any gene: 10. In germline, CDR1 is SGHRS, CDR2 YFSETQ. CDR3 nucleotide sequence: TGCGCCAGCAGCTTGGTAACTAGCGGGAGTTTTCCCCACGAGCAGTACTTC. It codes for CASSLVTSGSFPHEQYF.

This chain uses TRBV7-9 with TRBJ1-4, with D hard to call. V lost 4 bases and J lost 7, with 13 bases in between. The germline V gene has CDR1 SEHNR and CDR2 FQNEAQ (reference sequence). The CDR3 consists of 14 residues. CDR3 DNA: TGTGCCAGCAGCTCCCCCCGGGGATCTGAAAAACTGTTTTTT. This codes for CASSSPRGSEKLFF.